The entry below describes one T cell receptor (beta chain). Its target is unknown. V lost 3 bases and J 3 bases, leaving 14 bases between the germline ends. Germline V gene sequence: CDR1 SGHDN, CDR2 FVKESK. The CDR3 has 16 amino acids. This record belongs to a study of shared clonotypes between healthy human individuals. The assay ran at deep level. Replicate sorted-subset PCRs were loaded with 150 to 200 ng DNA, tens of thousands of T cell genomes. The protocol was immunoSEQ multiplex PCR, while the TCRdb copy is restricted to in-frame clones and leaves out a portion. The table records around 510,000 clones, 95% to 97% of them present only once. Study-wide points: Larger richness was generally estimated for naive than memory subsets.

Donors comprised only Caucasian adults living in Nashville, Tennessee. This chain connects TRBV14 to TRBJ2-2; D ambiguous. The TCR originated in a woman aged 25 to 45 in good health. Sequencing was carried out using naive CD4+ T cells sorted from blood. Subset specified: CD45RA+ positively selected. The CDR3 DNA is TGTGCCAGCAGCCACACCATGAGACGTCACACCGGGGAGCTGTTTTTT. Protein: CASSHTMRRHTGELFF.